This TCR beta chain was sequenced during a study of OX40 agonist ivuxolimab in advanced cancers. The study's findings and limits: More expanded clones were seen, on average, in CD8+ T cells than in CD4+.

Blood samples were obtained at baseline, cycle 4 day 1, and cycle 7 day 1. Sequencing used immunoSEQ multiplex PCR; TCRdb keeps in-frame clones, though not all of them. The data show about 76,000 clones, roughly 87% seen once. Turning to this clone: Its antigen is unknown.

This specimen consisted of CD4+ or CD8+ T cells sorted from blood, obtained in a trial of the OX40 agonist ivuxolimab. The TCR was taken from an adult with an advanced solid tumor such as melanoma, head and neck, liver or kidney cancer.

The CDR3 loop is CASTFETQYF. CDR3 DNA: TGTGCCAGCACCTTCGAGACCCAGTACTTC. The chain has TRBV7-3 and TRBJ2-5; D ambiguous. Trimming removed 7 bases from V and 5 bases from J, with 5 bases in between. Germline loops: CDR1 SGHTA, CDR2 FQGTGA. This CDR3 contains 10 residues.